These 2 T cell receptor beta chains were all obtained from the same sample, sequenced in a study of blood T cells in healthy people across ages. Through a sample-barcoded 5' primer and a J-beta primer mix, a second PCR was run for 7 to 11 cycles. One entry per CDR3 protein, called by TCRdb with MiXCR from the 5' RACE reads. The data show 600,000 or so distinct CDR3 sequences, with around 48% seen just once and 20% to 25% held by the top ten. Sequencing was done on a sample of blood. These receptors originate from an elderly man in good health.

This clonotype was recorded a few times. The rearrangement uses TRBV10-3 and TRBJ2-6; D is perhaps TRBD1 (6 bases). This CDR3 is built from 17 residues. Germline V gives CDR1 ENHRY, CDR2 SYGVKD. Deletions cut 2 bases from V and 0 bases from J, with 11 bases between. The chain's CDR3 is CAISEAGADSGANVLTF. Here the CDR3 DNA reads TGTGCCATCAGTGAGGCAGGGGCAGACTCTGGGGCCAACGTCCTGACTTTC.

The rearrangement uses TRBV5-1 and TRBJ1-6, with D unclear. V was cut by 0 bases and J by 11 bases, with 9 bases left in between. This CDR3 is 13 amino acids long. In germline, CDR1 is SGHRS, CDR2 YFSETQ. In nucleotides, the CDR3 is TGCGCCAGCAGCTTGGATAGCAGGCCACCCCTCCACTTT. Its translation is CASSLDSRPPLHF.